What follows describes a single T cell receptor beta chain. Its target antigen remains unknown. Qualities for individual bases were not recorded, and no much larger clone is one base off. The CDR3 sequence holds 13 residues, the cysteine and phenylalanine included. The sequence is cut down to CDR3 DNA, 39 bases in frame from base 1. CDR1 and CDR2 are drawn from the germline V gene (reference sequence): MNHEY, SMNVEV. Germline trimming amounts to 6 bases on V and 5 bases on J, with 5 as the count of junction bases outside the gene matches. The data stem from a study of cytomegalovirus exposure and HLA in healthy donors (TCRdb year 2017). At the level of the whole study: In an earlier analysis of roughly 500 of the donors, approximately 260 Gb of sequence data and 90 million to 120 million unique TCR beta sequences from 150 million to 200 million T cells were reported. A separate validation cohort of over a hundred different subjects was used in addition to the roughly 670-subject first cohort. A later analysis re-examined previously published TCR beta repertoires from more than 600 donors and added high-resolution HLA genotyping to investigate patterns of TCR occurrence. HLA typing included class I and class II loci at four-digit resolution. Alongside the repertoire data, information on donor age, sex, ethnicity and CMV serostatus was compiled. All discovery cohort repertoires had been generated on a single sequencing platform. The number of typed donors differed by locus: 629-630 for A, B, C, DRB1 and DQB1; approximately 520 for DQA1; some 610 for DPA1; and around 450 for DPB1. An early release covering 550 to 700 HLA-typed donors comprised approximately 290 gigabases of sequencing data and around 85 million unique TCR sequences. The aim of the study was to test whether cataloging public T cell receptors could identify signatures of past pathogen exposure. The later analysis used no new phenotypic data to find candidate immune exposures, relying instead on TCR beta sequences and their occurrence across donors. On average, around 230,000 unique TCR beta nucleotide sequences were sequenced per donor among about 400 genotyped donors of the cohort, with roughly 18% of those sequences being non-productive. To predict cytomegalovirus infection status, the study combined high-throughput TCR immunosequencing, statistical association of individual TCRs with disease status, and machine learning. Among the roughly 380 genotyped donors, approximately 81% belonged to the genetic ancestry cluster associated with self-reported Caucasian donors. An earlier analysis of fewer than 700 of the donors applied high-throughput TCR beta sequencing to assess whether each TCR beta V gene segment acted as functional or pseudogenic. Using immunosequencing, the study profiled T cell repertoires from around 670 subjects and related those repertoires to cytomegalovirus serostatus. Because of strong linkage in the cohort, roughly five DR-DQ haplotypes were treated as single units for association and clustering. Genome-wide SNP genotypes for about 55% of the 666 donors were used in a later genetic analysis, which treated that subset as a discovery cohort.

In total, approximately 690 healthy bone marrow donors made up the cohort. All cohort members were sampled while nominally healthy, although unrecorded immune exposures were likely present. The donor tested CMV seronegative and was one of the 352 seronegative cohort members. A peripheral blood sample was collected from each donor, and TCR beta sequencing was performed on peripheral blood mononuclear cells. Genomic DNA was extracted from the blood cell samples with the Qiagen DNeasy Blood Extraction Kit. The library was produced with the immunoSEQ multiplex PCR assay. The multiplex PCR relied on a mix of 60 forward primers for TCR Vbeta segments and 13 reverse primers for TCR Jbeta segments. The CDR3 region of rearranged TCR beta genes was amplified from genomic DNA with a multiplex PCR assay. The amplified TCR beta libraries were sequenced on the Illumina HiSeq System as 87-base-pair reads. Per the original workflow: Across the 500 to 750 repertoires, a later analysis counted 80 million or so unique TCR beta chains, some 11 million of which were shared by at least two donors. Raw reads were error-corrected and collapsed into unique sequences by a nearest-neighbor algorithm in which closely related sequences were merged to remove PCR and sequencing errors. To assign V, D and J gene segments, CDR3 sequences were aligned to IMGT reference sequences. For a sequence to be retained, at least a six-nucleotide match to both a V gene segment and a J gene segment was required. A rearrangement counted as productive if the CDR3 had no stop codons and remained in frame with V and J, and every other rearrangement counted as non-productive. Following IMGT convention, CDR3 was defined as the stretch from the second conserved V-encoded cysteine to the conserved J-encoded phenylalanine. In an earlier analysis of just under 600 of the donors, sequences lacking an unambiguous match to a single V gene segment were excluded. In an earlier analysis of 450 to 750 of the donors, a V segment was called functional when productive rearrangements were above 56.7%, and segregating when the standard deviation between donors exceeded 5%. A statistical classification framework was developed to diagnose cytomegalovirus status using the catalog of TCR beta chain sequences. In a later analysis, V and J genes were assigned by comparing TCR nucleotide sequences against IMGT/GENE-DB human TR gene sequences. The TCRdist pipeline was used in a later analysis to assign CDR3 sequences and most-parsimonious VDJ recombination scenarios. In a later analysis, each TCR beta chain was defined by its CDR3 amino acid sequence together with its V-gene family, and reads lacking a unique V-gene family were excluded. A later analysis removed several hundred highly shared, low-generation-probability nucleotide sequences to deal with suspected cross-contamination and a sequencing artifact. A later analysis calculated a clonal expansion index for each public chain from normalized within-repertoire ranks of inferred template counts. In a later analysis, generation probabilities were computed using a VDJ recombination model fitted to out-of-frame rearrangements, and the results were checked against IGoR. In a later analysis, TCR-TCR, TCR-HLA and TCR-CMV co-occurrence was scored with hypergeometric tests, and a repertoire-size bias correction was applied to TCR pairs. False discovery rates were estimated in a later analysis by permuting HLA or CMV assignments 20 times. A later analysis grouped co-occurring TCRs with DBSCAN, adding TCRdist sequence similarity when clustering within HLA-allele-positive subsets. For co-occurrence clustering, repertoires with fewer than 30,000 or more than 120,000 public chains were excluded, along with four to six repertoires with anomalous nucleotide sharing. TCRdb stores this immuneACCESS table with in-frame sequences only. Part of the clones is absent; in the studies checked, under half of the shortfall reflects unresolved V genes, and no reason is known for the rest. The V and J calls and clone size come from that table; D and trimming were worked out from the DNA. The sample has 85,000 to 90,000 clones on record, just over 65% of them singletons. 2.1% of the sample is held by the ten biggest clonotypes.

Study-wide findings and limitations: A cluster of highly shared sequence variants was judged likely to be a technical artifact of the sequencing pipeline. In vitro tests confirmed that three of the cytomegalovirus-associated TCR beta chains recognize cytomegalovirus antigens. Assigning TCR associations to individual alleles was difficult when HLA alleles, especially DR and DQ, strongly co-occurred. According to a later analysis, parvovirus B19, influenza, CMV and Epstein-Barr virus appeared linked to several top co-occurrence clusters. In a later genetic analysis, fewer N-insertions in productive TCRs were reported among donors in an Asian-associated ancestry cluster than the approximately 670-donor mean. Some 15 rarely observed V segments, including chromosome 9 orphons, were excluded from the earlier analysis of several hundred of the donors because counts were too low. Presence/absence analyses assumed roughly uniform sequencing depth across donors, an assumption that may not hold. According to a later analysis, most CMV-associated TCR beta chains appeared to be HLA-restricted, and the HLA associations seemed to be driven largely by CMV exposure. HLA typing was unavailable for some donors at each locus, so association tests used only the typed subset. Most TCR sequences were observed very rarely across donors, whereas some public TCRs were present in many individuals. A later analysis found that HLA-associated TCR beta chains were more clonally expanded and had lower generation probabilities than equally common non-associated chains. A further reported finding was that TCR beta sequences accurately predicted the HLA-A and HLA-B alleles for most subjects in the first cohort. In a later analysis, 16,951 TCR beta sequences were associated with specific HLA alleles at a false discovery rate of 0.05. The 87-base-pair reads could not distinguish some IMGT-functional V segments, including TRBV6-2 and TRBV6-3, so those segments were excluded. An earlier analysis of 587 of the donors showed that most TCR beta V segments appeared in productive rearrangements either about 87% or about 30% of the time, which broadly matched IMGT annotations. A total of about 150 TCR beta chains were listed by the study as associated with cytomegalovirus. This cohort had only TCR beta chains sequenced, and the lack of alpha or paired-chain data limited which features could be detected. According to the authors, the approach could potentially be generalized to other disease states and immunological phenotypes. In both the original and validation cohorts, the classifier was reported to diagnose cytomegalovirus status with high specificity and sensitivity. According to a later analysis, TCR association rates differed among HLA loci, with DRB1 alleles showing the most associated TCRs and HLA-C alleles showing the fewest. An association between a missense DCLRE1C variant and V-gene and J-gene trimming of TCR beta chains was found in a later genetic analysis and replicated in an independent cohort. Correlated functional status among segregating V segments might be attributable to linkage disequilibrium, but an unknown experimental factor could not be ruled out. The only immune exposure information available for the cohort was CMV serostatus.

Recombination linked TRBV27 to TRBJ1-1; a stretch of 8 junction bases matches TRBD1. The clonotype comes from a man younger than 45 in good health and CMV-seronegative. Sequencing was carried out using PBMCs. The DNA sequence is TGTGCCAGCAGGTTGCGACAGGGGACTGAAGCTTTCTTT. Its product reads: CASRLRQGTEAFF.